The subject of this entry is one T cell receptor (beta chain). The target antigen is unknown. A far larger clone is one nucleotide away, so this likely arose from a read error. The sample originates from a study of shared clonotypes between healthy human individuals. Study-level information: Donors, aged 18 to 49, were a couple of women and three men.

Each cell subset's genomic DNA was divided evenly among several immunoSEQ plates. Measured with immunoSEQ multiplex PCR; TCRdb has only the in-frame clones, and not every one. The sample contains approximately 510,000 clones, 70% to 80% of which appear only once. Participating donors were healthy, HIV-negative adults free of recent acute infections or vaccinations. The CDR3 runs to 15 residues. Per germline, CDR1 LGHNA and CDR2 YSLEER. Study observations and caveats: The genetic and exposure-history diversity represented was limited by few donors.

Material for sequencing was PBMCs. The clonotype originates from a woman aged 35 to 49 in good health. Some clones in this sample may be carry-over from other donors' samples. The gene calls are TRBV4-3 and TRBJ1-5; TRBD1 might be the D (5 bases). The chain's CDR3 is CAGSQSWQGGQPQHF. DNA for the CDR3: TGCGCCGGCAGCCAATCGTGGCAGGGTGGCCAGCCCCAGCATTTT.